This TCR beta chain was recorded in a study of blood T cell repertoires in COVID-19. Study in general: Samples representing acute and convalescent COVID-19 were sourced from the United States, Italy and Spain.

Some clones are missing from TCRdb's copy, which holds only in-frame ones; the method was immunoSEQ multiplex PCR. This table has some 140,000 clones, 70% to 85% appearing once. The CDR3 is 13 amino acids. Germline lookup yields CDR1 MDHEN and CDR2 SYDVKM. The V and J ends lost 7 bases and 4 bases respectively, with 11 bases between them. The sequence was collected from a man aged 55 to 69 with acute or convalescent COVID-19. Sequencing was done on a sample of peripheral blood. The V gene is TRBV28, the J gene TRBJ1-5; D call uncertain. The CDR3: CASNVGRNQPQHF. Written as DNA, the CDR3 is TGTGCCAGCAACGTGGGGAGGAATCAGCCCCAGCATTTT.